The entry below describes one T cell receptor (beta chain). Its specificity is not known. The sample's treatment: oral pan-JAK inhibitor, 5-10 mg twice daily. These data are taken from a study of CD8+ T cells in alopecia areata. Study-wide points: Tofacitinib produced a significant decrease in scalp clonality and in expanded CD8+ clones among the top 100. In scalp and blood, many expanded lesional clones persisted during tofacitinib.

RNA was isolated and reverse transcribed to cDNA, the sequencing template. Sequenced by immunoSEQ multiplex PCR; TCRdb stores in-frame clones only, minus some. This repertoire shows about 64,000 clones, 46% found once; its top ten account for about 20%. The TCR comes from a human donor with alopecia areata. The specimen was CD8+ T cells sorted from blood, collected around week 36, from a patient treated with tofacitinib.

CDR3 protein: CASSASSGRTNEQFF. CDR3 nucleotides: TGTGCCAGCAGTGCCTCCAGCGGGAGGACGAATGAGCAGTTCTTC. The chain carries TRBV6-1 and TRBJ2-1, with 9 nucleotides matching TRBD2. This CDR3 is built from 15 residues. From germline, CDR1 is MNHNS and CDR2 SASEGT. V lost 4 bases, J lost 7 bases, and 8 bases stayed unmatched.